The 27 T cell receptor beta chains below come from one sample, sequenced in a study of beta chain features in type 1 diabetes. Sequencing targeted expressed TCRB transcripts, as all isolated RNA had been reverse transcribed. The method was immunoSEQ multiplex PCR; TCRdb's version includes in-frame clones alone and lacks a portion of them. The data hold 350,000 to 450,000 clones, with approximately 15% observed a single time. The specimen sequenced was naive CD4+ T cells from blood. Receptors were obtained from a man aged 25 to 45 in good health.

This clone was observed a handful of times. This chain connects TRBV11-3 to TRBJ2-1, with 8 bases that match TRBD2. CDR3 length equals 14 residues. V dropped 5 bases and J dropped 9; count of bases not matched to a gene: 9. CDR1 and CDR2 (germline): SGHNT, YENEEA. As DNA, the CDR3 is TGTGCCAGCAGCACGCCCGGGACTAGTCGTGAGCAGTTCTTC. This encodes CASSTPGTSREQFF.

The rearrangement links TRBV21-1 to TRBJ2-3; the table's D call TRBD1 went unverified against the DNA. TRBV21-1 has pseudogene status. This CDR3 region has 18 residues. The CDR3, as DNA: TGTGCCAGCAGCAAAGTGTTTGGACACCCTTTTTGCACAGATACGCAGTATTTT. As protein: CASSKVFGHPFCTDTQYF.

The rearrangement uses TRBV11-2 and TRBJ2-1, with 7 bases aligning to TRBD1. CDR1 and CDR2 (germline): SGHAT, FQNNGV. CDR3 length: 14 amino acids. The V gene end was trimmed by 0 bases and the J gene end by 10 bases; junction bases not matched to a gene: 6. The CDR3 DNA is TGTGCCAGCAGCTTAGAAACAGGGGAAGTCGAGCAGTTCTTC. Translating gives CASSLETGEVEQFF.

This clone was observed a few times. This sample also contains other DNA sequences that code for the same CDR3. V and J are TRBV7-2 and TRBJ2-3; D is unclear. Deletions cut 0 bases from V and 5 bases from J, with 3 bases between. The CDR3 is 12 residues long. Germline CDR1 SGHTA, CDR2 FQGNSA. In DNA form, the CDR3 reads TGTGCCAGCAGCTTAGCGCAAGATACGCAGTATTTT. Protein: CASSLAQDTQYF.

The J gene is TRBJ2-3, the V gene TRBV9, with TRBD2 matching 9 bases. With 0 bases clipped from V and 4 bases from J, the junction kept 9 bases outside the gene matches. Germline V CDR1 and CDR2: SGDLS, YYNGEE. The CDR3 totals 17 residues. The CDR3 loop is CASSVAPSRGGADTQYF. The DNA for the CDR3 is TGTGCCAGCAGCGTAGCCCCCTCGCGGGGGGGCGCAGATACGCAGTATTTT.

The chain combines TRBV7-9 with TRBJ2-1; TRBD2 matches 8 bases. CDR1 is SEHNR, CDR2 FQNEAQ, per germline (reference sequence). V lost 2 bases and J lost 7; bases outside the gene matches: 16. CDR3 length equals 18 residues. CDR3 amino acids: CASSLWAGGRPETNEQFF. CDR3 bases: TGTGCCAGCAGCTTATGGGCGGGGGGCCGACCGGAGACAAATGAGCAGTTCTTC.

V and J are TRBV11-2 and TRBJ2-1, with TRBD2 matching over 11 bases. Germline CDR1 SGHAT, CDR2 FQNNGV. The CDR3 length is 16 residues. The trim removed 2 bases at V and 2 bases at J, leaving 2 bases unmatched. The CDR3: CASSLSSGRTYNEQFF. The CDR3 DNA is TGTGCCAGCAGCTTATCTAGCGGGAGGACCTACAATGAGCAGTTCTTC.

The chain carries TRBV5-1 and TRBJ2-1, with 11 bases lining up with TRBD2. The CDR3 is 16 amino acids. CDR1 is SGHRS, CDR2 YFSETQ, per germline. J lost 4 bases, V lost 3 bases, and 6 bases had no gene match. CDR3 amino acids: CASSWALAGVYNEQFF. CDR3 coding DNA: TGCGCCAGCAGCTGGGCACTAGCGGGAGTATACAATGAGCAGTTCTTC.

The sample holds a few counts of this clone. The CDR3 loop reads CASSEATSTQETQYF. CDR3 sequence (DNA): TGTGCCAGCAGTGAAGCGACTAGCACGCAAGAGACCCAGTACTTC. V gene TRBV2 combines with J gene TRBJ2-5, with TRBD2 matching over 7 bases. Germline assignment: CDR1 SNHLY and CDR2 FYNNEI. There are 15 residues in the CDR3. V lost 0 bases to trimming and J lost 2 bases; unmatched junction nucleotides: 3.

The CDR3 is CASSLKLQTSSYNEQFF. CDR3 DNA sequence: TGTGCCAGCAGCTTAAAATTACAGACGTCGTCCTACAATGAGCAGTTCTTC. The V and J genes are TRBV7-9 and TRBJ2-1; D not resolved. Per the germline V gene, CDR1 is SEHNR and CDR2 is FQNEAQ (reference sequence). This CDR3 contains 17 residues. V was clipped by 2 bases and J by 1 base, with 15 bases between them.

The chain has TRBV9 and TRBJ1-2, with D perhaps TRBD1 (6 bases). Germline lookup yields CDR1 SGDLS and CDR2 YYNGEE. The CDR3 is 15 residues long. Trimming removed 2 bases at V and 5 bases at J, with 16 bases between. CDR3 in DNA: TGTGCCAGCAGCGTTCTTGACAGGTTGGGGTATGGCTACACCTTC. It is translated as CASSVLDRLGYGYTF.

The chain has TRBV9 and TRBJ1-1; D is uncertain. The CDR3 has 14 amino acids. Trimming cost V 0 bases and J 3 bases, with 9 bases left between them. Germline V lookup: CDR1 SGDLS, CDR2 YYNGEE. CDR3 region: CASSVEGSYTEAFF. CDR3 bases: TGTGCCAGCAGCGTAGAGGGCAGTTACACTGAAGCTTTCTTT.

This clone was found many times. The sample carries other DNA sequences with the same CDR3. The chain employs TRBV29-1 and TRBJ1-1; D is uncertain. Germline values: CDR1 SQVTM, CDR2 ANQGSEA. Trimming took off 6 bases at V and 3 bases at J, with 8 bases between the two ends. The CDR3 loop spans 11 amino acids. CDR3 in DNA: TGCAGCGTGATAAGGGACACTGAAGCTTTCTTT. Encoded protein: CSVIRDTEAFF.

About this clone itself: Other nucleotide sequences in the sample specify the same CDR3. The V call is TRBV29-1, the J call TRBJ2-5, with TRBD2 as a possible D gene (5 bases). V gave up 6 bases and J gave up 4 bases, with 6 bases separating them. From germline, CDR1 is SQVTM and CDR2 ANQGSEA. The CDR3 contains 10 residues. The CDR3 DNA is TGCAGCGTGGCGGGAGAGACCCAGTACTTC. This translates into CSVAGETQYF. Based on the CDR3 plus reference TRBV29-1 and TRBJ2-5, the full variable domain is SAVISQKPSRDICQRGTSLTIQCQVDSQVTMMFWYRQQPGQSLTLIATANQGSEATYESGFVIDKFPISRPNLTFSTLTVSNMSPEDSSIYLCSVAGETQYFGPGTRLLVL.

This clone appeared a few times. The rearrangement uses TRBV6-5 and TRBJ1-1; 11 bases agree with TRBD1. Trimming cost V 10 bases and J 5 bases; bases outside gene matches: 9. From germline, CDR1 is MNHEY and CDR2 SVGAGI. CDR3 length equals 14 residues. The CDR3 DNA follows: TGTGCCACCCTAGGACAGGGGGCGCTGACTGAAGCTTTCTTT. The encoded protein is CATLGQGALTEAFF.

On this clone: Within the sample, other DNA sequences also encode this same CDR3. J is TRBJ2-5 and V is TRBV4-3; D call uncertain. V lost 0 bases, J lost 4 bases, and 6 bases lay in between. Germline CDR1 LGHNA, CDR2 YSLEER. The CDR3 length is 13 residues. The CDR3 reads CASSQDLRETQYF. DNA of the CDR3: TGCGCCAGCAGCCAAGATCTTAGAGAGACCCAGTACTTC.

The CDR3 nucleotides are TGTGCCAGCAGAGTAGCGGGAGGATCAGATACGCAGTATTTT. Protein sequence: CASRVAGGSDTQYF. This sequence joins TRBV2 and TRBJ2-3; 10 bases align to TRBD2. V was clipped by 6 bases and J by 4 bases; unmatched bases: 4. The germline V gene encodes CDR1 SNHLY and CDR2 FYNNEI. This CDR3 spans 14 amino acids.

This clone was seen only a few times. The chain has TRBV5-6 and TRBJ1-1, with D uncertain. V was clipped by 2 bases and J by 8 bases, with 10 bases between them. The CDR3 totals 12 residues. The V gene's germline CDR1 is SGHDT and CDR2 YYEEEE. Here the CDR3 DNA reads TGTGCCAGCAGCTTAGGTCCCGAGGAAGCTTTCTTT. The encoded protein is CASSLGPEEAFF.

J is TRBJ2-1 and V is TRBV4-2, with 7 bases identical to TRBD2. Germline V gene data show CDR1 as LGHNA and CDR2 as YNFKEQ. The J segment lost 5 bases and the V segment lost 1 base, leaving 8 bases of the junction unmatched. This CDR3 has 16 amino acids. The CDR3 DNA reads as TGTGCCAGCAGCCAAGGGGAAGCGGGAACTAACAATGAGCAGTTCTTC. This encodes CASSQGEAGTNNEQFF.

This clone was detected only a few times. J is TRBJ2-5 and V is TRBV7-2; 8 nucleotides align to TRBD2. The CDR3 spans 15 residues. V lost 0 bases and J lost 4; bases outside the gene matches: 4. The V gene's germline CDR1 is SGHTA and CDR2 FQGNSA. DNA for the CDR3: TGTGCCAGCAGCTTAGCTAGCGGGGTCTCAGAGACCCAGTACTTC. This sequence encodes CASSLASGVSETQYF. The entire variable domain, with the rest obtained from reference TRBV7-2 and TRBJ2-5, is as follows: GAGVSQSPSNKVTEKGKDVELRCDPISGHTALYWYRQSLGQGLEFLIYFQGNSAPDKSGLPSDRFSAERTGGSVSTLTIQRTQQEDSAVYLCASSLASGVSETQYFGPGTRLLVL.

This clone appeared a few times. This sequence joins TRBV14 and TRBJ2-3; TRBD2 aligns across 10 bases. The CDR3 is made up of 15 amino acids. With V trimmed by 2 bases and J by 3 bases, 2 bases remained unmatched. CDR1 and CDR2 (germline): SGHDN, FVKESK. The CDR3 nucleotides read TGTGCCAGCAGCCAACGAGCGGGAGGGACAGATACGCAGTATTTT. Translated: CASSQRAGGTDTQYF.

This clone has just a few counts. The rearrangement links TRBV18 to TRBJ2-5, with D possibly matching TRBD2 (6 bases). V dropped 2 bases and J dropped 3 bases, with 10 bases sitting between them. Germline CDR1 KGHSH, CDR2 LQKENI. The CDR3 sequence is 14 residues long. In DNA form, the CDR3 reads TGTGCCAGCTCACCAAGCACGGGAGAAGAGACCCAGTACTTC. This sequence encodes CASSPSTGEETQYF.

The chain has TRBV7-7 and TRBJ2-7; D is perhaps TRBD1 (6 bases). CDR1 and CDR2 from the germline V gene are SSHAT and FNYEAQ (reference sequence). This CDR3 contains 15 residues. CDR3 sequence: CASSLGTGSSYEQYV. CDR3 DNA: TGTGCTAGCAGCTTAGGAACAGGGAGCTCCTACGAGCAGTACGTC.

The sample holds a few counts of this clone. The chain couples TRBV6-5 to TRBJ2-7; D possibly corresponds to TRBD1 (6 bases). CDR1 is MNHEY, CDR2 SVGAGI, per germline. V was pared by 2 bases and J by 2 bases, with 10 bases between. The CDR3 totals 14 residues. This CDR3 reads CASSYGTGTYEQYF. CDR3 sequence (DNA): TGTGCCAGCAGTTACGGAACAGGGACCTACGAGCAGTACTTC.

The V call is TRBV5-1, the J call TRBJ1-1; no clear D. Germline values: CDR1 SGHRS, CDR2 YFSETQ. CDR3 size: 13 residues. Deletions cut 2 bases from V and 4 bases from J, with 9 bases between. This CDR3 is CASSFRPTTEAFF. The CDR3 bases are TGCGCCAGCAGCTTCAGGCCGACCACTGAAGCTTTCTTT.

This clone was seen a few times. The chain uses TRBV25-1 and TRBJ2-7, with D hard to call. CDR3 length: 14 residues. Germline loops: CDR1 MGHDK, CDR2 SYGVNS. Trimming took 3 bases from V and 2 from J, leaving 11 bases between them. Here the CDR3 reads CASSEATFAYEQYV. CDR3 sequence (DNA): TGTGCCAGCAGTGAGGCAACATTCGCCTACGAGCAGTACGTC.

This clone was observed many times. This same CDR3 is encoded by further DNA sequences in the sample. The chain couples TRBV4-3 to TRBJ2-1; D is unresolved. The germline CDR1 and CDR2 sequences are LGHNA and YSLEER. The CDR3 loop spans 13 amino acids. Trimming removed 0 bases at V and 3 bases at J, with 3 bases between. DNA of the CDR3: TGCGCCAGCAGCCAAGATCTCTACAATGAGCAGTTCTTC. It is translated as CASSQDLYNEQFF.